What follows describes a single T cell receptor (beta chain). Its antigen is still unknown. The sample originates from a study of PD-1 blockade in classical Hodgkin lymphoma. The study, taken as a whole, reports: There was a significant rise in CD4+ TCR diversity by C4D1, with no such rise for CD8+. Diminished baseline TCR diversity has been reported in newly diagnosed patients relative to healthy donors. Repertoire differences have undefined causes, possibly disease activity or prior therapy.

Assay used: immunoSEQ multiplex PCR; TCRdb lists only in-frame clones, some missing. This table has 40,000 to 55,000 clones, 78% appearing once. This CDR3 comprises 13 residues. Germline values: CDR1 SNHLY, CDR2 FYNNEI. Trimming shortened V by 6 bases and J by 7 bases, and 10 bases separated the two germline ends. Time point defined: cycle 4 day 1 (C4D1), after 6 weeks of nivolumab. Each of the patients experienced relapse following autologous stem cell transplantation, and their brentuximab vedotin exposure differed. The sequenced sample was peripheral blood mononuclear cells (PBMCs), obtained before the fourth cycle of nivolumab. The rearrangement joins TRBV2 to TRBJ1-6; D is undetermined. The receptor's source is a human donor with classical Hodgkin lymphoma. The chain's CDR3 is CASSPEANSPLHF. CDR3 DNA: TGTGCCAGCAGCCCCGAGGCCAATTCACCCCTCCACTTT.